Sequencing of this TCR beta chain was carried out in a study of identical twins (dated by TCRdb to 2015 to 2016). Regarding the study in general: To test whether fetal clonotypes persist, the study used deep sequencing on TCR alpha and beta repertoires from monozygotic twins, unrelated adults of various ages, and cord blood. To rule out contamination, replicate twin experiments were performed at different times with different library preparation protocols. Overall results and qualifications from the work: Recombination models systematically underestimated out-of-frame TCR alpha sharing in monozygotic twins but agreed with sharing between unrelated individuals. Compared with coincidental sharing between unrelated individuals, an excess of low generation-probability sequences was observed among out-of-frame TCR alpha sequences shared between twins. Abundant cord blood beta clonotypes had fewer insertions, young adult naive repertoires showed a similar but weaker trend, and memory repertoires showed no such trend. Because the same donors could not be followed over many years, conclusions were based on cross-sectional statistical analysis. In beta out-of-frame sequences, excess twin sharing was weaker, because having fewer shared sequences lowered the signal-to-noise ratio. Zero-insertion analyses could be partly confounded by invariant T cells such as MAIT and iNKT, though diverse VJ usage argued against such confounding for most clonotypes.

The CDR3 numbers 17 residues from cysteine through phenylalanine. Just the 51-base CDR3 DNA is kept, in frame starting at base 1. CDR1 SEHNR and CDR2 FQNEAQ are derived from the germline V gene (reference sequence). V is trimmed back by 8 bases and J by 3 bases, and the junction contains 8 bases that no gene match accounts for. Library construction relied on 5' RACE. Instrument on record: Illumina HiSeq 2000. A universal primer binding site was added through template switching, and the final cDNA carried a unique molecular identifier so that TCR cDNA molecules could be counted accurately. First-strand cDNA for TCR alpha and beta chains was synthesized from specific primers in the conserved constant-segment region. Each cDNA library was double barcoded, with a SMART-Mk sample barcode plus Illumina barcodes, to control for contamination. TruSeq adapter sequences, together with Illumina sample barcodes, were added in two successive PCR steps. Sequencing of the TCR alpha and beta cDNA libraries was done on the Illumina HiSeq platform using custom primers. In the original analysis: Unique molecular identifiers were extracted from raw reads with MiGEC, and CDR3 positions were determined with MiXCR. Recombination models were inferred per individual with the repgenHMM and IGoR tools using an EM algorithm. Shared clonotype analysis was performed with the tcR package in R, normalizing sharing by the product of cloneset sizes. Out-of-frame nonproductive sequences were analyzed to study raw recombination free of thymic and clonal selection effects. TCRdb trimmed the raw reads at Q25, called clones with MiXCR and kept productive beta chains. Rows are unified per CDR3 protein, each entry keeping the most common DNA and genes. None of the V and J calls come from the authors' own analysis; TCRdb made them. The sample table holds roughly 250,000 distinct CDR3 sequences, of which around 15% were seen once. The ten largest account for around 9.5% of the sample.

Remarks on this clonotype: The target of this receptor is not known. No base-level quality is on record; no much larger clone is a single base apart.

Only healthy Caucasian donors were included. Using Miltenyi CD45RO+ enrichment and human naive T-cell isolation kits, memory (CD45RO+) and naive T cells were isolated from PBMC. The V and J segments used are TRBV7-9 and TRBJ2-2, with TRBD2 matching 14 junction bases. The sequenced sample was memory (CD45RO+) T cells sorted from blood. The sample's cell subset or site label is to be understood as: CD45RO+ enriched T cells. The receptor comes from a young woman in good health. The CDR3 region reads CASVGTSGGPDTGELFF. The DNA reads TGTGCCAGCGTGGGGACTAGCGGGGGACCCGACACCGGGGAGCTGTTTTTT. The full variable domain, completed from the reference TRBV7-9 and TRBJ2-2 proteins outside the CDR3, reads DTGVSQNPRHKITKRGQNVTFRCDPISEHNRLYWYRQTLGQGPEFLTYFQNEAQLEKSRLLSDRFSAERPKGSFSTLEIQRTEQGDSAMYLCASVGTSGGPDTGELFFGEGSRLTVL.